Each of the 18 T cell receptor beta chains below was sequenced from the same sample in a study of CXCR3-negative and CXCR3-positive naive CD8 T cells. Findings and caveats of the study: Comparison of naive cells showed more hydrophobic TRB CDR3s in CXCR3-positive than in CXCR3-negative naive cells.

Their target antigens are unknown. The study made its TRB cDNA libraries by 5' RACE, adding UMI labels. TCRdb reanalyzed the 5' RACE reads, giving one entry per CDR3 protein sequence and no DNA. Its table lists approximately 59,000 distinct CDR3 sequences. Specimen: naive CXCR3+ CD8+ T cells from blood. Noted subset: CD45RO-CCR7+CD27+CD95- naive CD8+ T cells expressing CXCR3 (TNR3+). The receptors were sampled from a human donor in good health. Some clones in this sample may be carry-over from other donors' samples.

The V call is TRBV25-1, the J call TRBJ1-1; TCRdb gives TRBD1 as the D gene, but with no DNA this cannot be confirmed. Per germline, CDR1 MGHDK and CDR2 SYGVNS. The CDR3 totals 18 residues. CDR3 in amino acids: CASSGGRGESRVNTEAFF.

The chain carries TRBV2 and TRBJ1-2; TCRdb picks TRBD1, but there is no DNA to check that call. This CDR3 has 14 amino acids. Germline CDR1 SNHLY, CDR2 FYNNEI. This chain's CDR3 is CASSPGQGLDGYTF.

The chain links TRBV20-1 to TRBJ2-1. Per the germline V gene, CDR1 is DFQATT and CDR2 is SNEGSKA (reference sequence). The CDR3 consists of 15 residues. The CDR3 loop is CSARDLESRVNEQFF.

The CDR3 loop reads CSASRRGGLEQYF. The rearrangement uses TRBV20-1 and TRBJ2-7; TCRdb outputs TRBD2, but without DNA this stays unchecked. Germline lookup yields CDR1 DFQATT and CDR2 SNEGSKA (reference sequence). CDR3 length: 13 amino acids.

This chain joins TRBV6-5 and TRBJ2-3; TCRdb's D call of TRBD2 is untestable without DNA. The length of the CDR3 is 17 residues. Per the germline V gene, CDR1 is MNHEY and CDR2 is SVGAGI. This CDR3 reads CASSYSASGGATDTQYF.

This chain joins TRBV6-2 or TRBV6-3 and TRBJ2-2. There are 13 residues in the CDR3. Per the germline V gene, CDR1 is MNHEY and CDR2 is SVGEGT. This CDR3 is CASSQTETGELFF.

CDR3 residues: CASSLEPGGGYNEQFF. This chain uses TRBV7-2 with TRBJ2-1; without DNA, the TCRdb call of TRBD2 cannot be checked. This CDR3 spans 16 amino acids. Per germline, CDR1 SGHTA and CDR2 FQGNSA.

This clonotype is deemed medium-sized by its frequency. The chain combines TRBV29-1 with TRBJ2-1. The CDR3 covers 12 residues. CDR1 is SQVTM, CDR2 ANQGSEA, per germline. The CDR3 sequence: CSVELEMDEQFF.

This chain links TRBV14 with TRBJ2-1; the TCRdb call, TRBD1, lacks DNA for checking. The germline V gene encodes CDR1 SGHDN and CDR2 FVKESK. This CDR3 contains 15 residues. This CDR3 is CASSHRTGDYNEQFF.

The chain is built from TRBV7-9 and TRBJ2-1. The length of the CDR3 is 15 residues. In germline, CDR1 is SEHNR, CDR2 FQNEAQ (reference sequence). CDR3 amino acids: CASSLAYLSYNEQFF.

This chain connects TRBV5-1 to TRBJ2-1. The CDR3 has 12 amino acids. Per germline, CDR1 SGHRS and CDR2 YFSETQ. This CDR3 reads CASSLYSNEQFF.

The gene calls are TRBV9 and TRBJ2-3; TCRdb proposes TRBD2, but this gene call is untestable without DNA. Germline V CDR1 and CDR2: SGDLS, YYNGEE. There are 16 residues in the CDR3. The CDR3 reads CASSPAAGGRADTQYF.

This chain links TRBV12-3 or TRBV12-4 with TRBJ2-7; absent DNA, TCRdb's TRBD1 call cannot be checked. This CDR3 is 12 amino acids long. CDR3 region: CASSLPGWEQYF.

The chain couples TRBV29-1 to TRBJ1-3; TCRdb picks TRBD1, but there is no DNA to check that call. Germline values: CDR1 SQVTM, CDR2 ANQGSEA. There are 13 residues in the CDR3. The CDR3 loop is CSVPGSSGNTIYF.

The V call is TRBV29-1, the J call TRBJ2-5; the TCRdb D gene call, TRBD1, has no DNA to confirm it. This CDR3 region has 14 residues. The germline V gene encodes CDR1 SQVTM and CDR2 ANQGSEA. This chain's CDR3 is CSVEGFGGQETQYF.

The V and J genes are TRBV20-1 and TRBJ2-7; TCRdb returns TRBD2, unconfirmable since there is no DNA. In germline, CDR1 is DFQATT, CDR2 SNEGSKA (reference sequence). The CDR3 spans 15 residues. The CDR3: CSARGYLVEGYEQYF.

The CDR3 spells CASSHLNYNEQFF. The V call is TRBV14, the J call TRBJ2-1. CDR3 length: 13 residues. The germline gives CDR1 SGHDN, CDR2 FVKESK.

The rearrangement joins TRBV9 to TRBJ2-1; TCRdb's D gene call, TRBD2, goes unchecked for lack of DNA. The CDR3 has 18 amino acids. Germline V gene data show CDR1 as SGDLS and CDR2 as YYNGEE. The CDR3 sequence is CASSGTGTSGGAGNEQFF.